The 28 T cell receptor beta chains reported below all come from one sample, sequenced in a study of blood T cells in healthy people across ages. With a J-beta primer mix and a sample-barcoded 5' primer, a second PCR ran 7 to 11 cycles. TCRdb redid the calling of the 5' RACE reads with MiXCR, one entry per CDR3 protein. Of roughly 680,000 distinct CDR3 sequences listed, roughly 20% are singletons. Sequencing input: blood. All receptors derive from a man between 65 and 80 years old in good health.

This chain uses TRBV4-2 with TRBJ2-7; no definite D call. The CDR3 extends over 13 amino acids. With 4 bases removed from V and 0 bases from J, the gap between germline ends came to 7 bases. CDR1 and CDR2 (germline): LGHNA, YNFKEQ. The CDR3 coding sequence is TGTGCCAGCAGCCCTCGCGGCTCCTACGAGCAGTACTTC. Amino acids: CASSPRGSYEQYF.

In its sample, this clonotype was seen a few times. This chain connects TRBV5-1 to TRBJ2-7; the D is unclear. Germline-derived CDR1 and CDR2 are SGHRS and YFSETQ. CDR3 length: 15 amino acids. Between the trimmed V and J ends, which lost 0 bases and 6 bases, there was a span of 16 bases. The CDR3 nucleotides read TGCGCCAGCAGCTTGGCCGATGGATTTTCAGGCGAGCAGTACTTC. Translation gives CASSLADGFSGEQYF.

This clonotype was counted only a few times. The CDR3 nucleotides are TGCGCCAGCAGCTTGGAATGGCGGGGGGTGCAGTTCTTC. Translated, it gives CASSLEWRGVQFF. V gene TRBV5-1 combines with J gene TRBJ2-1; 8 bases fit TRBD2. V dropped 0 bases and J dropped 12; count of bases not matched to a gene: 5. The CDR3 has 13 residues. Germline loops: CDR1 SGHRS, CDR2 YFSETQ.

This clonotype was seen only a few times. V and J are TRBV5-1 and TRBJ2-7; a possible D gene is TRBD1 (6 bases). V was shortened by 0 bases and J by 4 bases, with 14 bases between the two germline ends. Germline lookup yields CDR1 SGHRS and CDR2 YFSETQ. The CDR3 runs 15 residues. DNA for the CDR3: TGCGCCAGCAGCTTGGATGGGACAAGGTTATACGAGCAGTACTTC. This encodes CASSLDGTRLYEQYF.

The CDR3 DNA reads as TGTGCCAGCAGCCAAGTACCCGGGGAATATGGCTACACCTTC. It translates to CASSQVPGEYGYTF. The J gene is TRBJ1-2, the V gene TRBV3-1, with D unresolved. The CDR3 contains 14 residues. Per germline, CDR1 LGHDT and CDR2 YNNKEL (reference sequence). Trimming cost V 1 base and J 5 bases, with 11 bases left between them.

This clonotype has only a few counts. The chain has TRBV10-3 and TRBJ2-3; 12 positions match TRBD2. The CDR3 consists of 15 residues. Looked up from germline, CDR1 is ENHRY and CDR2 is SYGVKD. The trim removed 6 bases at V and 2 bases at J, leaving 3 bases unmatched. The CDR3: CAIRSSGRDTDTQYF. The DNA of the CDR3 is TGTGCCATCAGATCTAGCGGGAGGGACACAGATACGCAGTATTTT.

The table lists this clonotype with a few counts. The genes are TRBV7-2 and TRBJ2-1; TRBD1 is a possible D gene (5 bases). V was cut by 4 bases and J by 6 bases, with 13 bases left in between. Germline V gives CDR1 SGHTA, CDR2 FQGNSA. The CDR3 is 14 residues long. In DNA form, the CDR3 reads TGTGCCAGCAGCTCAGGGATCTCAATCAATGAGCAGTTCTTC. It is translated as CASSSGISINEQFF.

The rearrangement links TRBV6-6 to TRBJ2-7; unclear D gene. The CDR3 sequence is 14 residues long. Trimming removed 5 bases at V and 3 bases at J, with 14 bases between. CDR1 and CDR2 from the germline V gene are MNHNY and SVGAGI (reference sequence). CDR3 amino acids: CASSDRAQYYEQYF. In DNA, the CDR3 is TGTGCCAGCAGTGACCGGGCCCAGTACTACGAGCAGTACTTC.

On this clonotype itself: One junction end disagrees with the germline gene, perhaps due to a read error. The chain joins TRBV28 to TRBJ2-7, with TRBD1 matching 7 bases. The germline CDR1 and CDR2 sequences are MDHEN and SYDVKM. CDR3 length: 13 residues. The CDR3 loop is CAGRLGTAYEQYF. The CDR3 nucleotides read TGTGCCGGCAGGCTCGGGACAGCCTACGAGCAGTACTTC. Using reference TRBV28 and TRBJ2-7 for the parts outside the CDR3, the full variable domain is DVKVTQSSRYLVKRTGEKVFLECVQDMDHENMFWYRQDPGLGLRLIYFSYDVKMKEKGDIPEGYSVSREKKERFSLILESASTNQTSMYLCAGRLGTAYEQYFGPGTRLTVT.

The CDR3: CASSYGLAGVNIQYF. The CDR3 DNA reads TGTGCCAGCAGCTACGGACTAGCGGGAGTAAACATTCAGTACTTC. The rearrangement joins TRBV6-2 or TRBV6-3 to TRBJ2-4; TRBD2 aligns across 13 bases. The germline V gene encodes CDR1 MNHEY and CDR2 SVGEGT. With 6 bases clipped from V and 6 bases from J, the junction kept 5 bases outside the gene matches. This CDR3 spans 15 amino acids.

There are a few counts of this clonotype. The chain combines TRBV9 with TRBJ2-5; no reliable D call. CDR1 is SGDLS, CDR2 YYNGEE, per germline. The CDR3 contains 14 residues. Trimming stripped 0 bases from V and 5 bases from J, with 11 bases between. CDR3 coding DNA: TGTGCCAGCAGCGTAGAACCCCGGCCGGAGACCCAGTACTTC. Amino acids: CASSVEPRPETQYF.

This clonotype has a handful of counts. The chain is built from TRBV6-2 or TRBV6-3 and TRBJ2-7; 10 positions agree with TRBD1. Germline V gene data show CDR1 as MNHEY and CDR2 as SVGEGT. The CDR3 has 14 amino acids. The V gene end was trimmed by 5 bases and the J gene end by 6 bases; junction bases not matched to a gene: 7. The CDR3 DNA reads TGTGCCAGCAGTCAGGACAGGGGGATTCTCGAGCAGTACTTC. Amino acid sequence: CASSQDRGILEQYF.

The chain links TRBV9 to TRBJ2-1, with D perhaps matching TRBD2 (6 bases). CDR3 length equals 14 residues. V lost 2 bases to trimming and J lost 6 bases, with 12 bases between them. Germline V CDR1 and CDR2: SGDLS, YYNGEE. The DNA of the CDR3 is TGTGCCAGCAGCGTCACCGGGACTTTCAATGAGCAGTTCTTC. Translated: CASSVTGTFNEQFF.

This clonotype was detected only a few times. The J gene is TRBJ2-1, the V gene TRBV4-3; D call uncertain. Germline V lookup: CDR1 LGHNA, CDR2 YSLEER. The CDR3 has 15 residues. Trimming shortened V by 2 bases and J by 0 bases, and 8 bases separated the two germline ends. DNA of the CDR3: TGCGCCAGCAGCCAATCCCAGAGCTCCTACAATGAGCAGTTCTTC. This encodes CASSQSQSSYNEQFF.

This clonotype has a handful of counts. CDR3 sequence reads: CASSQEGGVAYEQYF. DNA for the CDR3: TGCGCCAGCAGCCAAGAGGGAGGGGTCGCCTACGAGCAGTACTTC. V gene TRBV4-1 combines with J gene TRBJ2-7; the match to TRBD2 covers 7 bases. This CDR3 is 15 amino acids long. V shed 0 bases, J shed 2 bases, and the junction held 4 bases outside the gene matches. The germline V gene has CDR1 MGHRA and CDR2 YSYEKL.

This chain links TRBV5-1 with TRBJ1-5; D ambiguous. The CDR3 spans 11 residues. V was shortened by 3 bases and J by 4 bases, with 2 bases between the two germline ends. The germline V gene encodes CDR1 SGHRS and CDR2 YFSETQ. CDR3: CASSSNQPQHF. The DNA for the CDR3 is TGCGCCAGCAGCTCGAATCAGCCCCAGCATTTT.

The chain carries TRBV25-1 and TRBJ2-1; D is perhaps TRBD2 (6 bases). Germline-derived CDR1 and CDR2 are MGHDK and SYGVNS. V was cut by 5 bases and J by 0 bases, with 23 bases left in between. This CDR3 has 19 residues. The CDR3 loop is CASSPRRAGNPSSYNEQFF. In DNA form, the CDR3 reads TGTGCCAGCAGTCCTCGGAGGGCGGGGAATCCCAGCTCCTACAATGAGCAGTTCTTC. The full variable domain, with the rest looked up from reference TRBV25-1 and TRBJ2-1, is EADIYQTPRYLVIGTGKKITLECSQTMGHDKMYWYQQDPGMELHLIHYSYGVNSTEKGDLSSESTVSRIRTEHFPLTLESARPSHTSQYLCASSPRRAGNPSSYNEQFFGPGTRLTVL.

CDR3 sequence: CASSYSQGETQYF. The CDR3 nucleotides are TGTGCCAGCAGTTACTCCCAGGGGGAGACCCAGTACTTC. V and J are TRBV6-6 and TRBJ2-5, with D possibly being TRBD1 (6 bases). This CDR3 is 13 amino acids long. V was cut by 0 bases and J by 5 bases, with 7 bases left in between. Looked up from germline, CDR1 is MNHNY and CDR2 is SVGAGI (reference sequence).

This clonotype was seen a few times. The chain links TRBV18 to TRBJ1-3; 8 bases are shared with TRBD1. This CDR3 is 17 amino acids long. CDR1 is KGHSH and CDR2 is LQKENI in the germline V gene. V was pared by 4 bases and J by 0 bases, with 8 bases of the junction left unmatched. CDR3 in DNA: TGTGCCAGCTCACAACGGACAGGGTCGAGCTCTGGAAACACCATATATTTT. This encodes CASSQRTGSSSGNTIYF. The entire variable domain, with the rest obtained from reference TRBV18 and TRBJ1-3, is as follows: NAGVMQNPRHLVRRRGQEARLRCSPMKGHSHVYWYRQLPEEGLKFMVYLQKENIIDESGMPKERFSAEFPKEGPSILRIQQVVRGDSAAYFCASSQRTGSSSGNTIYFGEGSWLTVV.

In its sample, this clonotype was seen many times. The rearrangement joins TRBV6-5 to TRBJ2-7; weak D call: TRBD1 (5 bases). Trimming left V 1 base short and J 7 bases short, with 14 bases between. Germline assignment: CDR1 MNHEY and CDR2 SVGAGI. The CDR3 consists of 14 residues. The CDR3 DNA reads TGTGCCAGCAGTTACTACAGGAAGGGAAGGGAGCAGTACTTC. This gives the protein CASSYYRKGREQYF.

The rearrangement links TRBV20-1 to TRBJ2-1; D uncertain. Germline CDR1 and CDR2: DFQATT and SNEGSKA (reference sequence). This CDR3 is 17 amino acids long. Trimming removed 1 base at V and 0 bases at J, with 16 bases between. CDR3 region: CSARVVGGSSSYNEQFF. Here the CDR3 DNA reads TGCAGTGCTAGAGTCGTCGGCGGATCCAGCTCCTACAATGAGCAGTTCTTC.

This clonotype was seen a few times. The gene calls are TRBV5-6 and TRBJ2-5; TRBD1 matches 7 bases. The CDR3 is made up of 14 amino acids. Trimming took 5 bases from V and 1 from J; bases not matched to a gene: 5. Per germline, CDR1 SGHDT and CDR2 YYEEEE. The CDR3, as DNA: TGTGCCAGCAGAAAACGGACAGGCCAAGAGACCCAGTACTTC. Protein sequence: CASRKRTGQETQYF.

This clonotype was found a few times. The chain carries TRBV3-1 and TRBJ2-5; D not certain. Germline values: CDR1 LGHDT, CDR2 YNNKEL (reference sequence). The CDR3 spans 16 residues. V was trimmed by 4 bases and J by 5 bases, leaving 20 bases between them. The CDR3 coding sequence is TGTGCCAGCAGCCTCGAAGGAGTGGCGAACGGGGAGACCCAGTACTTC. Translated, it gives CASSLEGVANGETQYF.

This clonotype was counted once. CDR3 residues: CASSLLGLATGEQFF. The DNA for the CDR3 is TGTGCCAGCAGCTTATTGGGACTAGCGACCGGGGAGCAGTTCTTC. The V call is TRBV7-2, the J call TRBJ2-1; 10 bases align to TRBD2. J lost 10 bases, V lost 2 bases, and 8 bases had no gene match. The CDR3 extends over 15 amino acids. The V gene's germline CDR1 is SGHTA and CDR2 FQGNSA.

This chain joins TRBV6-2 or TRBV6-3 and TRBJ2-5, with TRBD1 identical over 7 bases. The assigned J gene may be wrong: the sequence end matches TRBJ2-7 better. There are 13 residues in the CDR3. The germline gives CDR1 MNHEY, CDR2 SVGEGT. CDR3 bases: TGTGCCAGCAACGACAGGGACCCCTACGAGCAGTACTTC. Translation gives CASNDRDPYEQYF.

This clonotype was found many times. The CDR3 nucleotides are TGTGCCAGCAGCTCCGGGACTAGCGCCTCCTACGAGCAGTACTTC. Translation gives CASSSGTSASYEQYF. This chain links TRBV7-2 with TRBJ2-7, with TRBD2 matching 10 bases. Looked up from germline, CDR1 is SGHTA and CDR2 is FQGNSA. This CDR3 has 15 amino acids. V shed 4 bases, J shed 0 bases, and the junction held 3 bases outside the gene matches.

This clonotype has only a few counts. The chain links TRBV20-1 to TRBJ2-1; 9 bases align to TRBD2. The CDR3 totals 12 residues. With V trimmed by 6 bases and J by 5 bases, 2 bases remained unmatched. CDR1 and CDR2 from the germline V gene are DFQATT and SNEGSKA (reference sequence). The CDR3 nucleotides read TGCAGTGCGGCTAGCGGGGACAATGAGCAGTTCTTC. Protein: CSAASGDNEQFF.

In the case of this clonotype: Since a much larger clone is just one base distant, this may be a read error. The V and J genes are TRBV5-1 and TRBJ1-4, with D tentatively TRBD1 (6 bases). This CDR3 region has 14 residues. Germline V gene data show CDR1 as SGHRS and CDR2 as YFSETQ. Trimming stripped 2 bases from V and 7 bases from J, with 12 bases between. The CDR3 loop reads CASSFGQPSEKLFF. The CDR3, as DNA: TGCGCCAGCAGCTTCGGACAGCCTAGTGAAAAACTGTTTTTT.